This TCR beta chain was recovered during a study of T cell responses to AZD1222 COVID-19 vaccine (dated by TCRdb to about 2021). With respect to the entire study: TCR sequencing was performed for about 250 trial participants, of whom 207 were given two doses of AZD1222 and approximately 26 were given two doses of MenACWY control vaccine. Trial participants were enrolled by age into 18-55, 56-69 and 70-plus year subgroups, with roughly 160, 29 and 62 TCR-sequenced participants respectively.

The study at large found these results: The vaccine-associated CD4 TCRs covered the entire spike protein, and the dominant responses fell in regions 160-218 and 743-854. In the small 56-69-year group, the increase in depth fell short of significance, most likely because of low power. Spike-specific TCR breadth and depth rose significantly after two AZD1222 doses compared with day 0 and with MenACWY recipients. Conclusions about previously exposed vaccinees were limited because only six AZD1222 recipients were SARS-CoV-2 seropositive at baseline. No day 14 peak-response samples were available, so repertoires were characterized only after the peak T cell response. Most participants were white British and females outnumbered males, and the authors suggested that clonal diversity may have been underestimated. Nearly half of unique spike-specific TCRs reportedly recognized epitopes outside regions mutated in the B.1.351 and B.1.1.7 variants.

Concerning this clone: There is no known antigen for this receptor. No quality values exist for individual bases; no much larger clone is one base distant.

Trimming leaves V shorter by 5 bases and J shorter by 1 base, with the junction holding 7 bases beyond the gene matches. The germline V gene (reference sequence) specifies MNHEY as CDR1 and SMNVEV as CDR2. Including the terminal cysteine and phenylalanine, the CDR3 comprises 16 residues. The DNA shown is the 48-base CDR3, in frame from base 1. The CDR3 regions of human TCRbeta chains were analyzed by immunosequencing. Regarding the original processing steps: TCRs in the repertoires were compared against a reference library of SARS-CoV-2-specific TCRs that had been generated with the MIRA antigen-specificity platform. Breadth was defined as the fraction of unique TCRs that were SARS-CoV-2-associated, and depth was defined as the fraction of total T cells that were SARS-CoV-2-associated. Using the MIRA data, each spike-specific TCR was mapped to the spike region that the TCR reacts to and placed in a CD4 or CD8 class. Log10-transformed breadth and depth values were compared by one-way ANOVA with Sidak's multiple comparisons tests. TCRdb holds this immuneACCESS table with in-frame rearrangements only. Some clones are missing; in checked studies, unresolved V genes explain under half, and the rest has no known cause. The V and J calls and clone size come from that table; D and trimming were worked out from the DNA. The sample table contains about 140,000 clones; only one count was recorded for more than 80% of them. 7% to 9% of the sample comes from the top ten.

Interpreted using the paper, the time point label stands for: about 28 days (+/-7) after the second vaccine dose. What the treatment or condition label conveys for this sample: meningococcal conjugate vaccine given as trial control. Vaccinee samples came from UK trials COV001 and COV002, including a single-blind randomized controlled phase 2/3 trial of AZD1222 (ChAdOx1 nCoV-19) in healthy adults. Trial participant PBMC samples were collected at day 0 and day 28 after the second dose for TCRbeta chain sequencing. This receptor was obtained from an adult who received the MenACWY meningococcal vaccine as a control. The V gene is TRBV27 and the J gene is TRBJ2-2; the junction holds 7 bases that match TRBD1. Sample: peripheral blood, taken 28 days after the second dose of the MenACWY control vaccine. The DNA sequence is as follows: TGTGCCAGCAGTCCGATACAGGGGCGGAACACCGGGGAGCTGTTTTTT. This yields the protein CASSPIQGRNTGELFF.